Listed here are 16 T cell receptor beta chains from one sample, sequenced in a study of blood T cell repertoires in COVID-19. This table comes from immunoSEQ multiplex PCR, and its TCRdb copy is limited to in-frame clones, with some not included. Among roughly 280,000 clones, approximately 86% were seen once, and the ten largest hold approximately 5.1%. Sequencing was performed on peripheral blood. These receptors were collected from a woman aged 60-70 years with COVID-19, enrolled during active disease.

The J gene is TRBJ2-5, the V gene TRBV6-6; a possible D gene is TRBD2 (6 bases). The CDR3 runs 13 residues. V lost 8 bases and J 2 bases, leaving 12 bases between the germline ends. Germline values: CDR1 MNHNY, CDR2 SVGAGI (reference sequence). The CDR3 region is CASGPLAQETQYF. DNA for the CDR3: TGTGCCAGCGGACCCCTAGCGCAAGAGACCCAGTACTTC.

Here the CDR3 DNA reads TGCAGCGCTGGGACAGGAGGTCTCTACGAGCAGTACTTC. Its translation: CSAGTGGLYEQYF. V usage is TRBV29-1 and J usage is TRBJ2-7; 8 bases are a match to TRBD1. CDR1 and CDR2 from the germline V gene are SQVTM and ANQGSEA. V was clipped by 7 bases and J by 3 bases; unmatched bases: 8. This CDR3 comprises 13 residues.

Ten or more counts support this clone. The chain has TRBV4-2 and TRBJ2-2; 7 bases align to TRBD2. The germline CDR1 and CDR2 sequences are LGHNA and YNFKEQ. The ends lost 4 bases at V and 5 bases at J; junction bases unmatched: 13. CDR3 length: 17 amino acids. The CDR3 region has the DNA TGTGCCAGCAGCCCATCCGGACTAGGAGGTTTTACCGGGGAGCTGTTTTTT. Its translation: CASSPSGLGGFTGELFF.

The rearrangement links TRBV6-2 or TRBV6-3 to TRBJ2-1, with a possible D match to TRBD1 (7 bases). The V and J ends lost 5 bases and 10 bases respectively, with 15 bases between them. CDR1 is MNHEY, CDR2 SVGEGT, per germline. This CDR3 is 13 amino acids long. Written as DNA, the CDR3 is TGTGCCAGCAGTCCAAGACTAGGGGGCGAGCAGTTCTTC. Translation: CASSPRLGGEQFF.

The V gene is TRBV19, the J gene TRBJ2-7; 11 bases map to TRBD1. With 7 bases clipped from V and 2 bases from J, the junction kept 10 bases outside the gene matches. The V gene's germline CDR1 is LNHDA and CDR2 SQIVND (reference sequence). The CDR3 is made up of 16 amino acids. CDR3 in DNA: TGTGCCAGTAAGGACTCTCGGGGACAGGGGGCCTACGAGCAGTACTTC. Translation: CASKDSRGQGAYEQYF.

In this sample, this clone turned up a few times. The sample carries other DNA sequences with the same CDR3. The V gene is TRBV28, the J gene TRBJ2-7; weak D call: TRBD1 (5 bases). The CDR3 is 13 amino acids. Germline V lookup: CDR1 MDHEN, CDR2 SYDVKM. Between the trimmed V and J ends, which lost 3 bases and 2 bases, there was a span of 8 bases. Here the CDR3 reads CASSLGRAYEQYF. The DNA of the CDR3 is TGTGCCAGCAGTTTGGGCAGGGCCTACGAGCAGTACTTC.

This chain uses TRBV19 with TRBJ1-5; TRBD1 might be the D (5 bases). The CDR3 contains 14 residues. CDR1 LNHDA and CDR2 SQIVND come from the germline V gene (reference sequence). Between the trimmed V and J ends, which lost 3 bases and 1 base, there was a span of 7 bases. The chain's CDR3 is CASSMGQSNQPQHF. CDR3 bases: TGTGCCAGTAGTATGGGGCAGAGCAATCAGCCCCAGCATTTT.

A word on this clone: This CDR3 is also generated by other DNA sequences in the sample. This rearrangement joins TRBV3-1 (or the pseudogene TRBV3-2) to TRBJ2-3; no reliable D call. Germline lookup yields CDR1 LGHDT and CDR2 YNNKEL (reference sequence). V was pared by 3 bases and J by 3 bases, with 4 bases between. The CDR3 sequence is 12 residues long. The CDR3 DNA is TGTGCCAGCAGCCATTTAACAGATACGCAGTATTTT. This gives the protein CASSHLTDTQYF.

For the CDR3, the DNA is TGTGCCAGCAGTCGGGGGTCTAACACAGATACGCAGTATTTT. Amino acid sequence: CASSRGSNTDTQYF. The chain recombines TRBV6-5 with TRBJ2-3, with D maybe TRBD2 (6 bases). With 5 bases removed from V and 2 bases from J, the gap between germline ends came to 11 bases. The CDR3 sequence is 14 residues long. Germline loops: CDR1 MNHEY, CDR2 SVGAGI.

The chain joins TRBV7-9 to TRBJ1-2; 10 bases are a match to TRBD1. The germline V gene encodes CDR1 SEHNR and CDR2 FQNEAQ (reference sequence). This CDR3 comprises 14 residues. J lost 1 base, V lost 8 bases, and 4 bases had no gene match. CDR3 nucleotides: TGTGCCAGCGTTCGGGACAGGGGTAACTATGGCTACACCTTC. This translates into CASVRDRGNYGYTF.

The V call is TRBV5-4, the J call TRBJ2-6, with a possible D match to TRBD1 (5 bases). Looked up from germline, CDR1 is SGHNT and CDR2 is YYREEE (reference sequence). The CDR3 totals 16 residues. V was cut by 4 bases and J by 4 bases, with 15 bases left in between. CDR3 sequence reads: CASSLQGSSGANVLTF. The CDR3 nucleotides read TGTGCCAGCAGCCTCCAGGGTTCTTCGGGGGCCAACGTCCTGACTTTC. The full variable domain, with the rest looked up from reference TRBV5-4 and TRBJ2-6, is ETGVTQSPTHLIKTRGQQVTLRCSSQSGHNTVSWYQQALGQGPQFIFQYYREEENGRGNFPPRFSGLQFPNYSSELNVNALELDDSALYLCASSLQGSSGANVLTFGAGSRLTVL.

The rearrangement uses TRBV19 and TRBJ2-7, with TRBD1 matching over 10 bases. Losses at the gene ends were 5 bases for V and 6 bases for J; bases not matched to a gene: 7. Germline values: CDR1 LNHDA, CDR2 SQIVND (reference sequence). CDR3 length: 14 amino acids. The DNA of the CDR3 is TGTGCCAGTAGTGTGGGGACAGGGGTTCGCGAGCAGTACTTC. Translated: CASSVGTGVREQYF. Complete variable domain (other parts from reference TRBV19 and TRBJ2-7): DGGITQSPKYLFRKEGQNVTLSCEQNLNHDAMYWYRQDPGQGLRLIYYSQIVNDFQKGDIAEGYSVSREKKESFPLTVTSAQKNPTAFYLCASSVGTGVREQYFGPGTRLTVT.

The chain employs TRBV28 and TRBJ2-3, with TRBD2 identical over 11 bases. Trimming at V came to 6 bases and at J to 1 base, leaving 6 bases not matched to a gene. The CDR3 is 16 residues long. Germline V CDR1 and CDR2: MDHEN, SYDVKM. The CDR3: CASSPQLAGGTDTQYF. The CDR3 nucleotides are TGTGCCAGCAGCCCTCAACTAGCGGGAGGCACAGATACGCAGTATTTT. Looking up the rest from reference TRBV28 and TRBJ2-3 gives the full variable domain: DVKVTQSSRYLVKRTGEKVFLECVQDMDHENMFWYRQDPGLGLRLIYFSYDVKMKEKGDIPEGYSVSREKKERFSLILESASTNQTSMYLCASSPQLAGGTDTQYFGPGTRLTVL.

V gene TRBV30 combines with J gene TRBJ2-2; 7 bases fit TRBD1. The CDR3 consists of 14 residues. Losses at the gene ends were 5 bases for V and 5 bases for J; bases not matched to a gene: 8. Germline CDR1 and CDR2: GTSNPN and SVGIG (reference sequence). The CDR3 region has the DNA TGTGCCTGGGCTCGACAGGGTTGGACCGGGGAGCTGTTTTTT. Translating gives CAWARQGWTGELFF.

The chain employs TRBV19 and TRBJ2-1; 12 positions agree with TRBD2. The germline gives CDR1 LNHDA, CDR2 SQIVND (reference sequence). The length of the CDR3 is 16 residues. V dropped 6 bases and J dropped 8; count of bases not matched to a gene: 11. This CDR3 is CASSGILAGGPHEQFF. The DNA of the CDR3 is TGTGCCAGTAGCGGTATACTAGCGGGAGGACCCCATGAGCAGTTCTTC.

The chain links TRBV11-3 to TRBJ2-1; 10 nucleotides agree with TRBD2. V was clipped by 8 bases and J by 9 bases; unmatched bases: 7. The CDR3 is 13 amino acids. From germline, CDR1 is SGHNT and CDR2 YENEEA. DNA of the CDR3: TGTGCCAGCGGGGATAGCGGGAGGCTTGAGCAGTTCTTC. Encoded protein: CASGDSGRLEQFF.